A single T cell receptor beta chain is shown here with its context. Its antigen remains unknown. CDR1 and CDR2 (germline): KGHSH, LQKENI. V lost 2 bases and J lost 7, with 15 bases in between. The CDR3 spans 15 residues. The assay was immunoSEQ multiplex PCR, and TCRdb's table has in-frame clones only and misses some. The profile shows around 150,000 clones, roughly 82% of them singletons. The sample comes from a study of T cell responses to AZD1222 COVID-19 vaccine. Points from the study as a whole: Increases in Spike-specific TCR breadth and depth were seen after two AZD1222 doses. Spike-spanning, vaccine-associated CD4 TCRs were dominant at 160-218 and 743-854.

The sequencing here drew on peripheral blood, taken on day 0 of AZD1222 vaccination. The TCR sequence derives from an adult in good health. This rearrangement joins TRBV18 to TRBJ1-5, with a weak D call TRBD1 (6 bases). The CDR3 coding sequence is TGTGCCAGCTCACCATTGGGGGGCACAGGGCAGCCCCAGCATTTT. This sequence encodes CASSPLGGTGQPQHF.